The 28 T cell receptor beta chains below come from one sample, sequenced in a study of shared clonotypes between healthy human individuals. Clones were sequenced by immunoSEQ multiplex PCR, and TCRdb holds only the in-frame ones, with some missing. The repertoire consists of 2 million to 3 million clones, with 93% occurring once and the leading ten covering approximately 0.37%. Sequences were obtained from naive CD4+ T cells from PBMCs. As to subset: CD45RA+ positively selected. Receptors originate from a man younger than 35 in good health. Some clones in this sample may be carry-over from other donors' samples.

The V gene is TRBV7-9, the J gene TRBJ1-6, with D unclear. The CDR3 has 14 amino acids. Trimming removed 5 bases from V and 6 bases from J, with 11 bases in between. Looked up from germline, CDR1 is SEHNR and CDR2 is FQNEAQ (reference sequence). The CDR3 reads CASSLRFTNSPLHF. The DNA for the CDR3 is TGTGCCAGCAGCCTCAGATTTACTAATTCACCCCTCCACTTT.

This chain uses TRBV10-1 with TRBJ2-7, with D possibly TRBD1 on 6 matching bases. This CDR3 comprises 15 residues. V lost 5 bases, J lost 5 bases, and 19 bases lay in between. Germline assignment: CDR1 WNHNN and CDR2 SYGVQD (reference sequence). The CDR3 spells CASSPTGTRGHEQYF. The CDR3 region has the DNA TGCGCCAGCAGTCCCACAGGGACCAGGGGTCACGAGCAGTACTTC.

The CDR3 sequence: CSGLSPYEQYF. In DNA form, the CDR3 reads TGCAGCGGCTTGTCTCCCTACGAGCAGTACTTC. The chain links TRBV29-1 to TRBJ2-5; D unclear. The J call may be mistaken, given a closer DNA end match to TRBJ2-7. Germline V CDR1 and CDR2: SQVTM, ANQGSEA. The CDR3 length is 11 residues.

V gene TRBV10-1 combines with J gene TRBJ2-3, with a weak D call TRBD2 (6 bases). V shed 6 bases and J shed 3 bases, with 22 bases lying between them. This CDR3 region has 17 residues. Germline V gives CDR1 WNHNN, CDR2 SYGVQD (reference sequence). The CDR3 DNA reads as TGCGCCAGCAGCGGGTCTTATCGCGGGATGGTTACAGATACGCAGTATTTT. This gives the protein CASSGSYRGMVTDTQYF.

J is TRBJ2-1 and V is TRBV2; 7 bases fit TRBD1. Unmatched junction bases numbered 8, after V lost 6 bases and J lost 6 bases. This CDR3 spans 14 amino acids. Germline V gives CDR1 SNHLY, CDR2 FYNNEI. CDR3 amino acids: CASRTGQPTNEQFF. In nucleotides, the CDR3 is TGTGCCAGCAGGACGGGACAGCCAACCAATGAGCAGTTCTTC.

The V gene is TRBV2, the J gene TRBJ1-5; D remains unclear. Looked up from germline, CDR1 is SNHLY and CDR2 is FYNNEI. CDR3 size: 12 residues. V lost 7 bases to trimming and J lost 5 bases, with 9 bases between them. CDR3 residues: CASMGEHQPQHF. The CDR3 DNA reads as TGTGCCAGCATGGGAGAGCATCAGCCCCAGCATTTT.

V is TRBV6-1 and J is TRBJ2-3; D is tentatively TRBD1 or TRBD2 (5 bases each). The germline CDR1 and CDR2 sequences are MNHNS and SASEGT. V was pared by 3 bases and J by 2 bases, with 15 bases between. The CDR3 contains 16 residues. The CDR3 loop reads CASSDRLGGTTDTQYF. Written as DNA, the CDR3 is TGTGCCAGCAGTGATCGACTTGGGGGTACCACAGATACGCAGTATTTT.

Comments on this clone: Other DNA sequences in the sample encode the same CDR3. V gene TRBV27 combines with J gene TRBJ2-7; D not resolved. The CDR3 loop spans 14 amino acids. Trimming removed 4 bases from V and 0 bases from J, with 10 bases in between. Per germline, CDR1 MNHEY and CDR2 SMNVEV (reference sequence). The CDR3, as DNA: TGTGCCAGCAGTTCGATAAGGGCCTCCTACGAGCAGTACTTC. This translates into CASSSIRASYEQYF.

This sequence joins TRBV19 and TRBJ1-2, with 7 bases fitting TRBD1. Germline V CDR1 and CDR2: LNHDA, SQIVND (reference sequence). V lost 6 bases and J lost 2; bases outside the gene matches: 12. This CDR3 is 16 amino acids long. The CDR3 protein is CASRPRGPGENYGYTF. CDR3 sequence (DNA): TGTGCCAGTAGACCGAGGGGGCCAGGAGAGAACTATGGCTACACCTTC. The whole variable domain, filled in from reference TRBV19 and TRBJ1-2, reads DGGITQSPKYLFRKEGQNVTLSCEQNLNHDAMYWYRQDPGQGLRLIYYSQIVNDFQKGDIAEGYSVSREKKESFPLTVTSAQKNPTAFYLCASRPRGPGENYGYTFGSGTRLTVV.

The rearrangement joins TRBV2 to TRBJ1-6; 8 bases line up with TRBD1. CDR3 length: 17 residues. Germline V gene sequence: CDR1 SNHLY, CDR2 FYNNEI. V lost 10 bases and J lost 5; bases outside the gene matches: 16. This CDR3 is CATHKGQGLANNSPLHF. In DNA, the CDR3 is TGTGCCACCCATAAAGGACAGGGACTTGCAAATAATTCACCCCTCCACTTT.

Comments on this clone: Different DNA sequences within this sample yield the same CDR3. This sequence joins TRBV9 and TRBJ2-5; maybe TRBD2 (6 bases). Germline V lookup: CDR1 SGDLS, CDR2 YYNGEE. The V end lost 0 bases, the J end lost 2 bases, and 8 bases lay between the germline ends. The CDR3 is made up of 14 amino acids. CDR3 in amino acids: CASSVGRGQETQYF. The CDR3, as DNA: TGTGCCAGCAGCGTAGGGCGGGGTCAAGAGACCCAGTACTTC.

The chain uses TRBV27 and TRBJ2-7; 10 nucleotides line up with TRBD2. V was clipped by 5 bases and J by 6 bases; unmatched bases: 13. The CDR3 runs to 16 residues. Germline CDR1 and CDR2: MNHEY and SMNVEV (reference sequence). The CDR3 protein is CASSPPSLAGVAEQYF. The CDR3 coding sequence is TGTGCCAGCAGTCCCCCCTCCCTAGCGGGAGTGGCCGAGCAGTACTTC.

The genes are TRBV5-1 and TRBJ2-1; D might be TRBD1 or TRBD2, each matching 5 bases. Per the germline V gene, CDR1 is SGHRS and CDR2 is YFSETQ. The CDR3 totals 13 residues. With 0 bases removed from V and 9 bases from J, the gap between germline ends came to 10 bases. The CDR3 nucleotides read TGCGCCAGCAGCTTGGCCGAGGGGCCTGAGCAGTTCTTC. Translating it yields CASSLAEGPEQFF.

The chain has TRBV5-1 and TRBJ2-2, with D perhaps assigned TRBD1 or TRBD2 (7 bases each). This CDR3 is built from 16 residues. In germline, CDR1 is SGHRS, CDR2 YFSETQ. The V and J ends lost 4 bases and 3 bases respectively, with 16 bases between them. CDR3 DNA sequence: TGCGCCAGCAGCATGGGGGGGACAGCTTACACCGGGGAGCTGTTTTTT. It yields the protein CASSMGGTAYTGELFF.

J is TRBJ1-1 and V is TRBV2; no definite D call. The CDR3 has 15 residues. Per the germline V gene, CDR1 is SNHLY and CDR2 is FYNNEI. V shed 2 bases and J shed 6 bases, with 16 bases lying between them. CDR3: CASSEFNLRWAEAFF. The CDR3 DNA reads as TGTGCCAGCAGTGAATTCAACCTCCGGTGGGCTGAAGCTTTCTTT.

The chain combines TRBV4-3 with TRBJ2-2; 7 bases are shared with TRBD2. Germline V lookup: CDR1 LGHNA, CDR2 YSLEER. V was clipped by 1 base and J by 6 bases; unmatched bases: 2. The CDR3 contains 14 residues. The CDR3 DNA reads as TGCGCCAGCAGCCAAGGGGGGGGTGCCGGGGAGCTGTTTTTT. This translates into CASSQGGGAGELFF.

The chain employs TRBV19 and TRBJ1-5; TRBD1 matches at 8 bases. After removal of 6 bases from V and 3 bases from J, the junction contained 4 bases not matched to a gene. Germline V CDR1 and CDR2: LNHDA, SQIVND (reference sequence). The CDR3 totals 14 residues. The CDR3: CASSRTGPNQPQHF. CDR3 DNA: TGTGCCAGTAGCCGGACAGGGCCCAATCAGCCCCAGCATTTT.

This chain joins TRBV5-8 and TRBJ2-5; 9 bases line up with TRBD1. CDR3 length: 13 residues. V lost 4 bases and J lost 7; bases outside the gene matches: 5. Germline V gene lookup returns CDR1 SGHTS and CDR2 YDEGEE. The CDR3 loop is CASSIRQGVTQYF. As DNA, the CDR3 is TGTGCCAGCAGCATACGACAGGGGGTGACCCAGTACTTC.

This clone was found once. The V gene is TRBV14, the J gene TRBJ2-1; no clear D. Germline V lookup: CDR1 SGHDN, CDR2 FVKESK. This CDR3 comprises 16 residues. The V gene lost 1 base and the J gene lost 0 bases, with 10 bases spanning the gap. CDR3 residues: CASSQAKGSSYNEQFF. CDR3 in DNA: TGTGCCAGCAGCCAAGCTAAGGGAAGCTCCTACAATGAGCAGTTCTTC.

The chain uses TRBV18 and TRBJ2-7; TRBD1 aligns across 11 bases. The CDR3 runs to 14 residues. Germline V lookup: CDR1 KGHSH, CDR2 LQKENI. V trimming: 3 bases; J trimming: 5 bases; junction bases outside the gene matches: 3. DNA for the CDR3: TGTGCCAGCTCACCCTTGGGACAGGGGGACGAGCAGTACTTC. Its translation is CASSPLGQGDEQYF.

This chain uses TRBV6-5 with TRBJ2-1; 9 positions agree with TRBD2. Germline V gene lookup returns CDR1 MNHEY and CDR2 SVGAGI. This CDR3 has 15 amino acids. After removal of 2 bases from V and 6 bases from J, the junction contained 5 bases not matched to a gene. CDR3: CASSYRGTSSNEQFF. In DNA form, the CDR3 reads TGTGCCAGCAGTTACCGAGGGACTAGCAGCAATGAGCAGTTCTTC.

The V and J genes are TRBV5-6 and TRBJ2-3, with 7 bases identical to TRBD1. CDR3 length: 14 residues. The trim removed 3 bases at V and 2 bases at J, leaving 3 bases unmatched. Germline V CDR1 and CDR2: SGHDT, YYEEEE. The CDR3 protein is CASSWGQNTDTQYF. The CDR3 DNA is TGTGCCAGCAGCTGGGGACAGAACACAGATACGCAGTATTTT.

The chain has TRBV5-8 and TRBJ2-7; TRBD2 might be the D (6 bases). The CDR3 has 13 residues. The ends were cut back, 2 bases at V and 6 bases at J, with 12 bases in the middle. The germline V gene has CDR1 SGHTS and CDR2 YDEGEE. The CDR3 loop is CASSFGGPREQYF. CDR3 nucleotides: TGTGCCAGCAGCTTCGGGGGTCCTCGCGAGCAGTACTTC.

CDR3 residues: CASSVRHLSYEQYF. As DNA, the CDR3 is TGTGCCAGCAGCGTCCGACACCTCTCCTACGAGCAGTACTTC. The chain is built from TRBV11-2 and TRBJ2-5; D is unresolved. The J call may not be correct, given that the DNA end is closer to TRBJ2-7. Germline V lookup: CDR1 SGHAT, CDR2 FQNNGV. The CDR3 is 14 amino acids.

The V and J genes are TRBV28 and TRBJ1-5; 11 bases match TRBD1. Germline lookup yields CDR1 MDHEN and CDR2 SYDVKM. The V segment lost 6 bases and the J segment 3 bases; nucleotides outside the gene matches: 4. The CDR3 has 15 residues. The CDR3 sequence is CASRWDRGFNQPQHF. CDR3 DNA sequence: TGTGCCAGCAGATGGGACAGGGGGTTCAATCAGCCCCAGCATTTT.

The J gene is TRBJ2-5, the V gene TRBV15; TRBD1 or TRBD2 may be the D gene (5 bases each). The V gene's germline CDR1 is LNHNV and CDR2 YYDKDF (reference sequence). With 3 bases removed from V and 5 bases from J, the gap between germline ends came to 16 bases. CDR3 length: 15 amino acids. CDR3 bases: TGTGCCACCAGCAGGCTAGCCAAGGGGCAGGAGACCCAGTACTTC. Encoded protein: CATSRLAKGQETQYF.

The rearrangement links TRBV30 to TRBJ1-6, with D possibly TRBD1 on 5 matching bases. V gave up 2 bases and J gave up 7 bases, with 18 bases separating them. The CDR3 loop spans 16 amino acids. Germline lookup yields CDR1 GTSNPN and CDR2 SVGIG (reference sequence). DNA of the CDR3: TGTGCCTGGAGTCCCCAGATGACCTCAGGGAATTCACCCCTCCACTTT. Translating gives CAWSPQMTSGNSPLHF.

Regarding this clone: The identical CDR3 is also encoded by other nucleotide sequences in the sample. The chain couples TRBV28 to TRBJ1-2; D is uncertain. The germline CDR1 and CDR2 sequences are MDHEN and SYDVKM. The germline V and J ends were trimmed by 6 bases and 4 bases, with 9 bases remaining between them. This CDR3 has 12 amino acids. This CDR3 is CASSLNPYGYTF. CDR3 DNA sequence: TGTGCCAGCAGCCTTAACCCCTATGGCTACACCTTC.